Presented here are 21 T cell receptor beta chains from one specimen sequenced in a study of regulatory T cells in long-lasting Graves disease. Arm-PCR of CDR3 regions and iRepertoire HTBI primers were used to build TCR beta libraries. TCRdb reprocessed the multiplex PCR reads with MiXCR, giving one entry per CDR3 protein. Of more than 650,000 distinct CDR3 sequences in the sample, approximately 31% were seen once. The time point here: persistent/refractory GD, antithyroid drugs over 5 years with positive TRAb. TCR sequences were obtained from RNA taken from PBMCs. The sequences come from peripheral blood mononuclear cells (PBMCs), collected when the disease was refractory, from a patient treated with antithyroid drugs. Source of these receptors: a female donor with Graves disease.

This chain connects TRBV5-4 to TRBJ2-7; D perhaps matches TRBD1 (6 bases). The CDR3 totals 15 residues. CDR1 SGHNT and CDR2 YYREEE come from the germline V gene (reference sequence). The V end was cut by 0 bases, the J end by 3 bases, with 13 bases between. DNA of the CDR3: TGTGCCAGCAGCTTGGGAGGACAGTACCACTACGAGCAGTACTTC. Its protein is CASSLGGQYHYEQYF.

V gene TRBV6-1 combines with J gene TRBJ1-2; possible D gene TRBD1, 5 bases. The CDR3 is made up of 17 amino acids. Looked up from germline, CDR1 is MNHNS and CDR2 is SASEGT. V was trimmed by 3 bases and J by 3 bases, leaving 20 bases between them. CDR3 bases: TGTGCCAGCAGTGAGTCGGACAACTGGGACGGAGACTATGGCTACACCTTC. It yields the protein CASSESDNWDGDYGYTF.

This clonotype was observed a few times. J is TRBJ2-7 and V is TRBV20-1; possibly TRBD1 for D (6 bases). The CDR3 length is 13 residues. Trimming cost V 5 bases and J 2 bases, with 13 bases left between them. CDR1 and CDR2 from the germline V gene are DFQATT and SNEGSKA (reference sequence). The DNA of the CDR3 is TGCAGTGCTCCCGGGACACCAGCCTACGAGCAGTACTTC. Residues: CSAPGTPAYEQYF.

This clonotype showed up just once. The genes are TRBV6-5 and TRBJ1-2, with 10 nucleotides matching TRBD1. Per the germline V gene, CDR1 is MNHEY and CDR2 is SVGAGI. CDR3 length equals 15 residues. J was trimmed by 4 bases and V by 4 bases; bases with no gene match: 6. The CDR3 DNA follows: TGTGCCAGCAGTTCTCCCGGGACAGGGGTCTATGGCTACACCTTC. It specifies CASSSPGTGVYGYTF.

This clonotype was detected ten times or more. In DNA, the CDR3 is TGTGCCAGCAGTTTATCGGGTGAAAAACTGTTTTTT. Protein product: CASSLSGEKLFF. The rearrangement uses TRBV7-9 and TRBJ1-4; D not resolved. Per germline, CDR1 SEHNR and CDR2 FQNEAQ (reference sequence). Trimming cost V 6 bases and J 7 bases, with 9 bases left between them. The CDR3 totals 12 residues.

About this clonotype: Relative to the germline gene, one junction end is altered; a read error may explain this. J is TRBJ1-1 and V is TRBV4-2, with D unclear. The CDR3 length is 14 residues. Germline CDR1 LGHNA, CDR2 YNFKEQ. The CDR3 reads CASSQEGLNTKAFF. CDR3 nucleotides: TGTGCCAGCAGCCAAGAGGGATTGAACACTAAAGCTTTCTTT.

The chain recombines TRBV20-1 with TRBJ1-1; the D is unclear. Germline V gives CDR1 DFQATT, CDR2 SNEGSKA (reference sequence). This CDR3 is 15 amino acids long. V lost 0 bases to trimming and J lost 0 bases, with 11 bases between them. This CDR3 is CSARDLRVLNTEAFF. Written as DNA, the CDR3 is TGCAGTGCTAGAGATCTGAGGGTGTTGAACACTGAAGCTTTCTTT.

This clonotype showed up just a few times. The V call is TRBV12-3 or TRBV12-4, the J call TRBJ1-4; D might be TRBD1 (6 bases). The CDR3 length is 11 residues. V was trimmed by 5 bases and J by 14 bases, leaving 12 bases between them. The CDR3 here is CASSRSRGLFF. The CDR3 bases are TGTGCCAGCAGTCGCTCCAGGGGTCTGTTTTTT.

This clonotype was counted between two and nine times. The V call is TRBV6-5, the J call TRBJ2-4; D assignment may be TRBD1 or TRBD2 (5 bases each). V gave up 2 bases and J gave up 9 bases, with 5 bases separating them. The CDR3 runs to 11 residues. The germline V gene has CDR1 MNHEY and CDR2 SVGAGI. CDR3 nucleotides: TGTGCCAGCAGTTACGGGGGCATTCAGTACTTC. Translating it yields CASSYGGIQYF.

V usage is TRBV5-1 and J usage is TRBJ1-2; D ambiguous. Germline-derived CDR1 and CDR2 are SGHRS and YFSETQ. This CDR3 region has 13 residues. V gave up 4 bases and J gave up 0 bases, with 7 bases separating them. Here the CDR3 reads CASSPLANYGYTF. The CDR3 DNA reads TGCGCCAGCAGCCCGTTAGCTAACTATGGCTACACCTTC.

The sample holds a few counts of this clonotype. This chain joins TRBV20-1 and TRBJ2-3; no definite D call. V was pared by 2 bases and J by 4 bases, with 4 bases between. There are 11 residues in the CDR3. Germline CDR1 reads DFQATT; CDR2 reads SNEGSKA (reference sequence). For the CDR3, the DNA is TGCAGTGCTAGATTGGCAGATACGCAGTATTTT. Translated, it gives CSARLADTQYF.

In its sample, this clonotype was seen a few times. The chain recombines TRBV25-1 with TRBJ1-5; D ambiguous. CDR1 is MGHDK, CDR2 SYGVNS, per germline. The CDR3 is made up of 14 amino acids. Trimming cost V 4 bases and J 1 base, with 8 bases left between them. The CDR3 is CASSAVGSNQPQHF. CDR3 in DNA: TGTGCCAGCAGTGCTGTCGGGAGCAATCAGCCCCAGCATTTT.

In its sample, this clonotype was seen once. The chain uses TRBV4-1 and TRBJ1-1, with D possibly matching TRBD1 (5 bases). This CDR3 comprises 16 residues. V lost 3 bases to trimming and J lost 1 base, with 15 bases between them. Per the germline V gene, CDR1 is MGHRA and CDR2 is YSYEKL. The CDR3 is CASSHLKGQRNTEAFF. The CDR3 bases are TGCGCCAGCAGCCACCTAAAGGGGCAGAGGAACACTGAAGCTTTCTTT.

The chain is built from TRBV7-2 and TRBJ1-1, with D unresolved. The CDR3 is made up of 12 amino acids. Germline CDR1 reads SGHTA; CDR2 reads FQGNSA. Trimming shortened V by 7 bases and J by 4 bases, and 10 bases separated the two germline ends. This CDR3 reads CASTPLGTEAFF. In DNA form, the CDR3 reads TGTGCCAGCACCCCCCTCGGCACTGAAGCTTTCTTT.

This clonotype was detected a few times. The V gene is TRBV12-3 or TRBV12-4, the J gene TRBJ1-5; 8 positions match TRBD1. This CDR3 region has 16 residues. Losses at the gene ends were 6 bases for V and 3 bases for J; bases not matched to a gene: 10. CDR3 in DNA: TGTGCCAGCAGCAATGGACAGGGTGACCCCAATCAGCCCCAGCATTTT. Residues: CASSNGQGDPNQPQHF.

The chain's CDR3 is CASSPRLADEQYF. DNA of the CDR3: TGTGCCAGCAGCCCCCGGCTAGCGGACGAGCAGTACTTC. The chain links TRBV5-6 to TRBJ2-7, with 7 bases matching TRBD2. CDR1 and CDR2 (germline): SGHDT, YYEEEE. This CDR3 is 13 amino acids long. V was pared by 4 bases and J by 5 bases, with 6 bases of the junction left unmatched.

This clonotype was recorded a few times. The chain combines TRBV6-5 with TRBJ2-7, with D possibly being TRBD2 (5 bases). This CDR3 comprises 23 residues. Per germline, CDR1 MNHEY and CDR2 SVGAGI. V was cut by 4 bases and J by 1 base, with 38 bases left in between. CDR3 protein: CASSSSFGLPMSGKRYGSYEQYF. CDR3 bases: TGTGCCAGCAGTTCCAGCTTTGGCTTACCCATGAGCGGTAAGCGCTACGGTTCCTACGAGCAGTACTTC.

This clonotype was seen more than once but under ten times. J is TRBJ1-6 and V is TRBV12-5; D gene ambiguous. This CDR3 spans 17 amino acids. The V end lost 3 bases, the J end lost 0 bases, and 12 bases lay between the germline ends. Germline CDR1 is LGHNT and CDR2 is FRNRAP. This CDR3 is CASGFELLASYNSPLHF. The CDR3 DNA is TGTGCTAGTGGTTTCGAGTTGCTCGCCTCCTATAATTCACCCCTCCACTTT.

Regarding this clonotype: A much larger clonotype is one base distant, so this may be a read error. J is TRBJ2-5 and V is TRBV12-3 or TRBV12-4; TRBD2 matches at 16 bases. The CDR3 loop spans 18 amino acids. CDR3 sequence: CVSSPGTSGRARVETQYF. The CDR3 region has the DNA TGTGTCAGCAGTCCAGGGACTAGCGGGAGGGCCCGGGTTGAGACCCAGTACTTC.

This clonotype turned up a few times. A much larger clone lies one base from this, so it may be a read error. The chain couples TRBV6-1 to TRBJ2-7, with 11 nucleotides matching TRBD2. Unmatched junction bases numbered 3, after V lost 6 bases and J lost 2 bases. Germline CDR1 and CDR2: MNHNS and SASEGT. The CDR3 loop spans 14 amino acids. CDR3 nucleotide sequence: TGTGCCAGCAGAGTGACTAGCGGGACCTACGAGCAGTACTTC. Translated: CASRVTSGTYEQYF.

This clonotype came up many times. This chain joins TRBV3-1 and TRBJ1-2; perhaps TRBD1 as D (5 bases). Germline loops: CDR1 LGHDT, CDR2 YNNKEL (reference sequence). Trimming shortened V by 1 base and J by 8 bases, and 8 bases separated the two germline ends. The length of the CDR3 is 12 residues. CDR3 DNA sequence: TGTGCCAGCAGCCAAGGGGGCAGAGGCTACACCTTC. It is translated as CASSQGGRGYTF. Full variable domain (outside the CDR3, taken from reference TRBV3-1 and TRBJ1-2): DTAVSQTPKYLVTQMGNDKSIKCEQNLGHDTMYWYKQDSKKFLKIMFSYNNKELIINETVPNRFSPKSPDKAHLNLHINSLELGDSAVYFCASSQGGRGYTFGSGTRLTVV.